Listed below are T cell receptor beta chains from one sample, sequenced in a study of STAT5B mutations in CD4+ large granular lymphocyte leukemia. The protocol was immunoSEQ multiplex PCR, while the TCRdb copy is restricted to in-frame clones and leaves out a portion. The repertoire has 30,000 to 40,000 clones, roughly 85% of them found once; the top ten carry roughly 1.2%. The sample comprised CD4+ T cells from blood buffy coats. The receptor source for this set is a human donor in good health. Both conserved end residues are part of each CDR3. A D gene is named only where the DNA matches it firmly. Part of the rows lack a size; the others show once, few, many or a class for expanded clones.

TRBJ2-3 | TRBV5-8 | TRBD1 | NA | CASSPPGQGYADTQYF | TGTGCCAGCAGCCCCCCGGGACAGGGATACGCAGATACGCAGTATTTT
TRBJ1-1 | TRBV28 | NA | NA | CASSTNKNTEAFF | TGTGCCAGCAGTACAAACAAGAACACTGAAGCTTTCTTT
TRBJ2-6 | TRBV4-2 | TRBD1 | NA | CASSQDRDRGFSGANVLTF | TGTGCCAGCAGCCAAGATAGGGACAGGGGGTTCTCTGGGGCCAACGTCCTGACTTTC
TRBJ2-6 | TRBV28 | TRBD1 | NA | CASSWGQGAGGANVLTF | TGTGCCAGCAGTTGGGGACAGGGGGCTGGTGGGGCCAACGTCCTGACTTTC
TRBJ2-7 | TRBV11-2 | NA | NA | CASSLWDPSYEQYF | TGTGCCAGCAGCTTGTGGGACCCTTCCTACGAGCAGTACTTC
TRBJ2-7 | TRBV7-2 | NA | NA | CASSHPGAEQYF | TGTGCCAGCAGTCATCCAGGGGCCGAGCAGTACTTC
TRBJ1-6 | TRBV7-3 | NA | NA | CASSPQVNSPLHF | TGTGCCAGCAGCCCCCAGGTTAATTCACCCCTCCACTTT
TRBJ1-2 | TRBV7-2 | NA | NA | CASSLTDYGYTF | TGTGCCAGCAGCTTAACTGATTATGGCTACACCTTC
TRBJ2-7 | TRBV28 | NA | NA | CASSFSGVYEQYF | TGTGCCAGCAGTTTCTCAGGGGTCTACGAGCAGTACTTC
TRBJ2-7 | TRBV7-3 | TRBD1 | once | CASSLTGGEQYF | TGTGCCAGCAGTCTAACAGGGGGCGAGCAGTACTTC
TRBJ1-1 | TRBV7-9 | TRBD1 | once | CASSLGQANTEAFF | TGTGCCAGCAGCTTGGGACAGGCGAACACTGAAGCTTTCTTT
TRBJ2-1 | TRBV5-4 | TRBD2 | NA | CASSPSGGADEQFF | TGTGCCAGCAGCCCGAGCGGGGGGGCGGATGAGCAGTTCTTC
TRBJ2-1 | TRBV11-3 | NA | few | CASSPLNEQFF | TGTGCCAGCAGCCCCCTCAATGAGCAGTTCTTC
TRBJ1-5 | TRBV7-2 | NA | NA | CASSLSSGTQHF | TGTGCCAGCAGCTTATCGTCTGGAACCCAGCATTTT
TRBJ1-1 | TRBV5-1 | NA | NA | CASSLKQKNTEAFF | TGCGCCAGCAGCTTGAAACAGAAGAACACTGAAGCTTTCTTT
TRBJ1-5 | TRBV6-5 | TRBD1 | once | CATTGQGPNQPQHF | TGTGCCACTACTGGACAGGGGCCCAATCAGCCCCAGCATTTT
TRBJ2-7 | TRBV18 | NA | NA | CASSPPSRQLYEQYF | TGTGCCAGCTCACCACCGAGTCGACAGTTGTACGAGCAGTACTTC
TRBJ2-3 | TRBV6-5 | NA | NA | CASSSRRDTQYF | TGTGCCAGCAGTTCACGGCGGGATACGCAGTATTTT
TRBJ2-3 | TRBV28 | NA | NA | CATRDTKSTDTQYF | TGTGCCACTCGGGACACCAAAAGCACAGATACGCAGTATTTT
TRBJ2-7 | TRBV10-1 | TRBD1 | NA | CASSGDRGYEQYF | TGCGCCAGCAGTGGGGACAGGGGTTACGAGCAGTACTTC
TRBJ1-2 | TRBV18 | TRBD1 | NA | CASSPPSDRAGGYTF | TGTGCCAGCTCACCACCCTCAGACAGGGCGGGCGGCTACACCTTC
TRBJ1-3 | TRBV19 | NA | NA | CASSTGAGNTIYF | TGTGCCAGTAGTACGGGGGCTGGAAACACCATATATTTT
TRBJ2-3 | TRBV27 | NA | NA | CASSPSTDTQYF | TGTGCCAGCAGCCCTAGCACAGATACGCAGTATTTT
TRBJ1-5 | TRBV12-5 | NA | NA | CASGPDSSNQPQHF | TGTGCTAGTGGTCCCGACAGTAGCAATCAGCCCCAGCATTTT
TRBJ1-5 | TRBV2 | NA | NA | CASSGQEPNQPQHF | TGTGCCAGCAGTGGTCAGGAACCCAATCAGCCCCAGCATTTT
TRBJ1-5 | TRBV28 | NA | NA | CASSYRVYSNQPQHF | TGTGCCAGCAGTTACAGGGTCTATAGCAATCAGCCCCAGCATTTT
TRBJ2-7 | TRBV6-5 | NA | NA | CASHRSAGSYEQYF | TGTGCCAGCCACCGATCGGCAGGGTCCTACGAGCAGTACTTC
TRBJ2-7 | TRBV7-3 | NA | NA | CASSQGGRSEQYF | TGTGCCAGCAGCCAAGGGGGGAGAAGCGAGCAGTACTTC
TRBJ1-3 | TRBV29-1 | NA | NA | CSVEGRGENTIYF | TGCAGCGTTGAAGGACGCGGGGAAAACACCATATATTTT
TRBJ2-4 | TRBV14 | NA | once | CASSLGSGSNIQYF | TGTGCCAGCAGCCTTGGCTCCGGTTCAAACATTCAGTACTTC
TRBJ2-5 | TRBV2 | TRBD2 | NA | CASSELGGEETQYF | TGTGCCAGCAGTGAACTGGGAGGGGAAGAGACCCAGTACTTC
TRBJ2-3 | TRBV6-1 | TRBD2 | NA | CASSRAGVTDTQYF | TGTGCCAGCAGTAGAGCGGGAGTGACAGATACGCAGTATTTT
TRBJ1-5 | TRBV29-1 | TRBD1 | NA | CSVTGGTGQPQHF | TGCAGCGTTACAGGGGGCACGGGACAGCCCCAGCATTTT
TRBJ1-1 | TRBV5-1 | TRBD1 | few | CASSSSQGLTEAFF | TGCGCCAGCAGCTCTTCACAGGGGCTTACTGAAGCTTTCTTT
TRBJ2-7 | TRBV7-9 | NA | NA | CASSLSFSRDEQYF | TGTGCCAGCAGCTTATCTTTCTCCAGGGACGAGCAGTACTTC
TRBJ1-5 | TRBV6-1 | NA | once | CASSENSRTWDVQPQHF | TGTGCCAGCAGTGAAAATTCAAGGACATGGGACGTGCAGCCCCAGCATTTT
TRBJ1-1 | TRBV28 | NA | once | CASSYPGRRRTEAFF | TGTGCCAGCAGTTACCCTGGACGGAGGAGAACTGAAGCTTTCTTT
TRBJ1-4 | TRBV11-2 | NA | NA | CASSPRPSQGEKLFF | TGTGCCAGCAGCCCCCGTCCCTCCCAAGGGGAAAAACTGTTTTTT
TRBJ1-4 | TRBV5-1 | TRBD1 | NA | CASSPIGGTGSEKLFF | TGCGCCAGCAGCCCAATCGGCGGGACAGGCTCCGAAAAACTGTTTTTT
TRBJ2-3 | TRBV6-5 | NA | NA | CASSQRQEDTQYF | TGTGCCAGCAGTCAGAGACAGGAGGATACGCAGTATTTT
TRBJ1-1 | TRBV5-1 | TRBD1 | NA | CASSIPRGRDTEAFF | TGCGCCAGCAGCATACCCAGGGGGCGGGACACTGAAGCTTTCTTT
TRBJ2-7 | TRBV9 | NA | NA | CASSEDGTQTYEQYF | TGTGCCAGCAGCGAGGACGGGACTCAGACCTACGAGCAGTACTTC
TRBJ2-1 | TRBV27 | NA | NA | CASLWGGEQFF | TGTGCCAGCCTTTGGGGGGGCGAGCAGTTCTTC
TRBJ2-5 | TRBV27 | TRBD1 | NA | CASSGGQGVGETQYF | TGTGCCAGCAGTGGTGGACAGGGGGTAGGGGAGACCCAGTACTTC
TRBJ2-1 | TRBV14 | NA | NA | CASSQALGVYEQFF | TGTGCCAGCAGCCAAGCCCTGGGGGTCTATGAGCAGTTCTTC
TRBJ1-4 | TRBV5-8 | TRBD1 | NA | CASSFGQVLNEKLFF | TGTGCCAGCAGCTTCGGACAGGTCCTCAATGAAAAACTGTTTTTT